This TCR beta chain was recovered during a study of cytotoxic CD8 clonotypes in ibrutinib-treated CLL. Study overall: After a median around 12 months on treatment (6 to 36), response samples were drawn. Study-level findings and limits: Patients with sustained remission and those progressing were sampled at differing times. The study found public clonotypes uncommon, contracting or stable on treatment.

Repertoires were generated with immunoSEQ multiplex PCR, while TCRdb's copy carries only in-frame clones and drops some. The table has some 350,000 clones, roughly two thirds seen once; the top ten hold around 6.6%. The sample holds a few counts of this clone. Its antigen is as yet unknown. Sequences were derived from PBMCs, sampled after 36 months of ibrutinib treatment. The receptor was isolated from a human donor with chronic lymphocytic leukemia.

The DNA of the CDR3 is TGTGCCATCAGTGAGTTCTTATCGCACCAAGAGACCCAGTACTTC. Its protein is CAISEFLSHQETQYF. The genes are TRBV10-3 and TRBJ2-5; D gene unclear. CDR1 ENHRY and CDR2 SYGVKD come from the germline V gene. V lost 1 base to trimming and J lost 0 bases, with 9 bases between them. This CDR3 spans 15 amino acids.